This T cell receptor (beta chain) appears in the sequencing data of a study of T cell clusters in autoimmune cytopenias. Study results and limitations: No experiment has yet validated the function of the T cell clusters defined in silico. TRB repertoire shifts in secondary cytopenia and chronic lymphocytic leukemia mostly reflected lymphoma, not autoimmunity. Clustering suggested that physiological T cell clusters were missing in primary autoimmune cytopenia patients. A dominant lymphoma-associated repertoire apparently masked the cluster-lack signature in secondary cytopenia versus chronic lymphocytic leukemia.

Multiplex touch-down PCR amplified TRB using TRB-A and TRB-B pools in one tube. TCRdb reanalyzed the multiplex PCR reads, giving one entry per CDR3 protein sequence and no DNA. The listing contains 8,000 to 9,500 distinct CDR3 sequences. About 39,000 genome equivalents of blood DNA were amplified for TRB. This CDR3 contains 15 residues. Germline V gene sequence: CDR1 MNHEY, CDR2 SMNVEV (reference sequence). By frequency, this clonotype registers medium-sized. Its specificity is unknown. This chain connects TRBV27 to TRBJ1-2. Sequencing was done on a sample of peripheral blood. This clonotype was sampled from a human donor with an autoimmune cytopenia or autoimmune hepatitis (not recorded which). The chain's CDR3 is CASTTARGPGTGYTF.